This T cell receptor (beta chain) was captured by sequencing in a study of T-cell reconstitution after alpha-beta-depleted transplantation in children. General study findings and limits: A year had passed since transplant, and T-cell counts and diversity by then came mostly from newly produced T cells. Approximately two months post-transplant, alpha-beta T cells reportedly originated from several hundred expanded graft clones.

From germline, CDR1 is MDHEN and CDR2 SYDVKM. This CDR3 comprises 19 residues. The V gene end was trimmed by 6 bases and the J gene end by 5 bases; junction bases not matched to a gene: 22. Unique molecular identifiers were incorporated during preparation of the TCRbeta library. TCRdb recomputed calls from the PCR reads with MiXCR, one row per CDR3 protein. Here the sample spans hundreds of thousands of distinct CDR3 sequences, about an eighth being singletons. In its sample, this clonotype was seen many times. What it recognizes is unknown. The TCR originated in a male patient younger than 18 who had a stem cell transplant for acute myeloid leukemia, so the T cells may come from the graft donor. The J gene is TRBJ2-5, the V gene TRBV28; 9 bases fit TRBD2. The sample here was PBMCs, mostly from graft donor cells, taken 360 days after TCRalphabeta/CD19-depleted stem cell transplant. CDR3 sequence: CASSPPGPLAGEGVETQYF. In nucleotides, the CDR3 is TGTGCCAGCAGCCCCCCGGGGCCTTTAGCGGGAGAAGGGGTGGAGACCCAGTACTTC.